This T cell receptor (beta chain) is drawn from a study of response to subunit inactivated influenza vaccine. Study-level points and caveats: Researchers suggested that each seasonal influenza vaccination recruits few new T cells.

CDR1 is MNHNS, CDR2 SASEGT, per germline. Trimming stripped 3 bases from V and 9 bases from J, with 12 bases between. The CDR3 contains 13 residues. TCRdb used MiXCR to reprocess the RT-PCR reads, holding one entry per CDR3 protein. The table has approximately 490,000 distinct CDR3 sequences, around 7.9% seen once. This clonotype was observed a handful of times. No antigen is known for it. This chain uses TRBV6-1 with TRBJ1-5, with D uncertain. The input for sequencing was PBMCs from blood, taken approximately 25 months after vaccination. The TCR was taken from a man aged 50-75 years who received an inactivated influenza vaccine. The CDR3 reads CASSETVRSPQHF. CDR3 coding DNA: TGTGCCAGCAGTGAGACTGTCCGATCGCCCCAGCATTTT.